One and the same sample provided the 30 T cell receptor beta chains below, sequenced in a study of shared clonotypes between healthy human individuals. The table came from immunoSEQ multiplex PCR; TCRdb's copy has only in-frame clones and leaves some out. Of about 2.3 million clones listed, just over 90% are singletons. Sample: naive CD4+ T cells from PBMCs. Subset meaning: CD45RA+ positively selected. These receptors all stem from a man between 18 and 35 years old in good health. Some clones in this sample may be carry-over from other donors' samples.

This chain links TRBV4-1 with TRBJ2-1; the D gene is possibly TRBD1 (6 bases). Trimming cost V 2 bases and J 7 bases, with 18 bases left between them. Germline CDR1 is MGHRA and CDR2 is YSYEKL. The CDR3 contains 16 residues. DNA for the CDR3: TGCGCCAGCAGCCAACCGGACAGTTTCCGCAGTAATGAGCAGTTCTTC. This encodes CASSQPDSFRSNEQFF.

CDR3 DNA: TGTGCCAGCAGCTTTGAGGGCCTTAGCACAGATACGCAGTATTTT. Translated, it gives CASSFEGLSTDTQYF. The J gene is TRBJ2-3, the V gene TRBV5-4; TRBD2 is a possible D gene (5 bases). The CDR3 contains 15 residues. Trimming removed 2 bases at V and 0 bases at J, with 10 bases between. CDR1 and CDR2 (germline): SGHNT, YYREEE (reference sequence).

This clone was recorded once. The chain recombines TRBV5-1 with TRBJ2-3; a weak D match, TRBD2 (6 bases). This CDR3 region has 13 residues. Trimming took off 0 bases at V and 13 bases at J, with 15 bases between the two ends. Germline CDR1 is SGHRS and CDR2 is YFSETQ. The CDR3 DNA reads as TGCGCCAGCAGCTTGGGCCACCTAGCGTCGGAGTATTTT. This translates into CASSLGHLASEYF.

Here the CDR3 reads CASTRTSAIGEQFF. CDR3 coding DNA: TGTGCCAGCACCCGGACCAGCGCGATAGGTGAGCAGTTCTTC. The V gene is TRBV28, the J gene TRBJ2-1; D ambiguous. CDR3 size: 14 residues. Germline V gene lookup returns CDR1 MDHEN and CDR2 SYDVKM. V was cut by 7 bases and J by 9 bases, with 19 bases left in between. The full variable domain, completed using reference TRBV28 and TRBJ2-1, is DVKVTQSSRYLVKRTGEKVFLECVQDMDHENMFWYRQDPGLGLRLIYFSYDVKMKEKGDIPEGYSVSREKKERFSLILESASTNQTSMYLCASTRTSAIGEQFFGPGTRLTVL.

In DNA form, the CDR3 reads TGTGCCAGCAGCTACCGACTAGCGGGAGGGCCCTCCTACGAGCAGTACTTC. Residues: CASSYRLAGGPSYEQYF. V usage is TRBV7-2 and J usage is TRBJ2-7; TRBD2 aligns across 14 bases. The CDR3 is 17 residues long. Trimming at V came to 4 bases and at J to 0 bases, leaving 5 bases not matched to a gene. Germline CDR1 and CDR2: SGHTA and FQGNSA.

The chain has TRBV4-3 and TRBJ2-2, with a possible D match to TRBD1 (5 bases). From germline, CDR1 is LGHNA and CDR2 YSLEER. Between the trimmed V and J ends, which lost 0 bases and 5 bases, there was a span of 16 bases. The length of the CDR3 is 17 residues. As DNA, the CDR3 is TGCGCCAGCAGCCAAGAAATCCCGCAGGGTACGACCGGGGAGCTGTTTTTT. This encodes CASSQEIPQGTTGELFF.

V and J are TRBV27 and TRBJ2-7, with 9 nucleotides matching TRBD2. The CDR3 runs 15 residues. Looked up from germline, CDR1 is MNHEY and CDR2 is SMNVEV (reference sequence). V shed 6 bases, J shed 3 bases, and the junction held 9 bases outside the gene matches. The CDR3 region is CASRRGLAGLYEQYF. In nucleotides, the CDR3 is TGTGCCAGCAGGCGGGGACTAGCCGGGCTCTACGAGCAGTACTTC.

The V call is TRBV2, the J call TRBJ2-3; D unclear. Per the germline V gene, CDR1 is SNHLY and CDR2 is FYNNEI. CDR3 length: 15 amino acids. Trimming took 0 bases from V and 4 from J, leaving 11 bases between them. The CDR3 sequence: CASSEARFQADTQYF. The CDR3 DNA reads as TGTGCCAGCAGTGAAGCGCGCTTTCAAGCAGATACGCAGTATTTT.

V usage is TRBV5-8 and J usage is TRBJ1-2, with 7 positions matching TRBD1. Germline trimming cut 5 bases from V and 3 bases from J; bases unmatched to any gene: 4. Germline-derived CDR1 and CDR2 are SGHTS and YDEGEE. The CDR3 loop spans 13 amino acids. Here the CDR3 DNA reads TGTGCCAGCAGACCAGGGGGGGACTATGGCTACACCTTC. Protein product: CASRPGGDYGYTF.

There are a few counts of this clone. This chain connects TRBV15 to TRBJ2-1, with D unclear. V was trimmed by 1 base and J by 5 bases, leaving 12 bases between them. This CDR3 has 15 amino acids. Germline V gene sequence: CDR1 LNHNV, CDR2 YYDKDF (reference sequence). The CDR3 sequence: CATSRGVDHHNEQFF. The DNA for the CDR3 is TGTGCCACCAGCAGAGGAGTGGACCACCACAATGAGCAGTTCTTC.

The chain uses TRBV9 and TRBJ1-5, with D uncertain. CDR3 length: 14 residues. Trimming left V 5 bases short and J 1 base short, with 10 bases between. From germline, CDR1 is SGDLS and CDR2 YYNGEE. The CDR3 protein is CASSQTSSNQPQHF. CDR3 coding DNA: TGTGCCAGCAGTCAAACTAGCAGCAATCAGCCCCAGCATTTT.

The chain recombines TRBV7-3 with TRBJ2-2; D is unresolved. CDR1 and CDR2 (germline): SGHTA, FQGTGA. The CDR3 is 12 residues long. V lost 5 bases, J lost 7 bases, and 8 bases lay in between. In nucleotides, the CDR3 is TGTGCCAGCAGCCCTGGGGTCGGGGAGCTGTTTTTT. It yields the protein CASSPGVGELFF.

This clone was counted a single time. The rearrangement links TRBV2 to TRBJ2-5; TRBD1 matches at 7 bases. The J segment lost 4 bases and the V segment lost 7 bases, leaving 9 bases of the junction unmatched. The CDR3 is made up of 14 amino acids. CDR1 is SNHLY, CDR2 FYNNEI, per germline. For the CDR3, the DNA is TGTGCCAGCATAAGGCAGGGGGTTGGAGAGACCCAGTACTTC. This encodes CASIRQGVGETQYF. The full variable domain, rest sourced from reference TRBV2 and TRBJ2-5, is EPEVTQTPSHQVTQMGQEVILRCVPISNHLYFYWYRQILGQKVEFLVSFYNNEISEKSEIFDDQFSVERPDGSNFTLKIRSTKLEDSAMYFCASIRQGVGETQYFGPGTRLLVL.

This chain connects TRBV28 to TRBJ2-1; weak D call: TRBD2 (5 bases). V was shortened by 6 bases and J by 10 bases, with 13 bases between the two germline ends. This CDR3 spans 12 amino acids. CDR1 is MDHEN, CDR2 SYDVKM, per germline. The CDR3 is CASSLGVREQFF. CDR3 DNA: TGTGCCAGCAGCCTGGGAGTACGGGAGCAGTTCTTC.

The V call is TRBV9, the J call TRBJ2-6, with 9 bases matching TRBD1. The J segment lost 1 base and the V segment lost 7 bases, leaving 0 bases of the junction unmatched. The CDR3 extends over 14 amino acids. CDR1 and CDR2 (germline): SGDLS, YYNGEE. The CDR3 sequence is CASGQGSGANVLTF. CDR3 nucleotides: TGTGCCAGCGGACAGGGGTCTGGGGCCAACGTCCTGACTTTC.

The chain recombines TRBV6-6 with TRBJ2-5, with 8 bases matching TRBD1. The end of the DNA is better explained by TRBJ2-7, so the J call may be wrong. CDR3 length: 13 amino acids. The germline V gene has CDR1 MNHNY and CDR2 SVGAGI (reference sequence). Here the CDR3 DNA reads TGTGCCAGCGGAGGACAGGGACCCTACGAGCAGTACTTC. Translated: CASGGQGPYEQYF.

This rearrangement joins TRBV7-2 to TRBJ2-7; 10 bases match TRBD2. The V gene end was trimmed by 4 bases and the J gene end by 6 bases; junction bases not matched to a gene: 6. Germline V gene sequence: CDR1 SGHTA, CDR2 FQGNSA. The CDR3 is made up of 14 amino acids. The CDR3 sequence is CASSSQREGLEQYF. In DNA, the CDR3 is TGTGCCAGCAGCTCCCAGCGGGAGGGCCTCGAGCAGTACTTC.

For the CDR3, the DNA is TGTGCCAGCAGTTACGGGCTAGGGGCCGGGGATACGCAGTATTTT. Translated, it gives CASSYGLGAGDTQYF. The rearrangement uses TRBV6-5 and TRBJ2-3; weak D call: TRBD1 (5 bases). Trimming cost V 2 bases and J 6 bases, with 15 bases left between them. The germline V gene has CDR1 MNHEY and CDR2 SVGAGI. CDR3 length: 15 amino acids.

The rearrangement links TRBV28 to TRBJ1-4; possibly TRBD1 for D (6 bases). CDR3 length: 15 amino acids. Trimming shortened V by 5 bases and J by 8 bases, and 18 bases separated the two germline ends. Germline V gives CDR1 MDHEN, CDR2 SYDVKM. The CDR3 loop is CASSQKGGAGEKLFF. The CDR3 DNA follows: TGTGCCAGCAGTCAGAAGGGGGGGGCCGGCGAAAAACTGTTTTTT.

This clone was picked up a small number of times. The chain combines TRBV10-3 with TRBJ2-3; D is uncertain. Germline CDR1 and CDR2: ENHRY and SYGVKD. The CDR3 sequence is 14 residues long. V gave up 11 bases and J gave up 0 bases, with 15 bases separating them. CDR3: CASKTGASTDTQYF. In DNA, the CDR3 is TGTGCCTCAAAGACGGGTGCTAGCACAGATACGCAGTATTTT.

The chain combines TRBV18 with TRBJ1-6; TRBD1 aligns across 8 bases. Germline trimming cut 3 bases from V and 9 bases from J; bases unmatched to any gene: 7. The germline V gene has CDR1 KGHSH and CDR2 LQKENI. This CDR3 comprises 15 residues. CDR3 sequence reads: CASSPPQGASSPLHF. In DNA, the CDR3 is TGTGCCAGCTCACCGCCCCAGGGGGCAAGTTCACCCCTCCACTTT.

CDR3 protein: CASSDRLVLDEQFF. The DNA of the CDR3 is TGTGCCAGCAGTGATCGACTAGTCTTGGATGAGCAGTTCTTC. V usage is TRBV25-1 and J usage is TRBJ2-1, with TRBD2 as a possible D gene (6 bases). V lost 3 bases and J lost 8, with 14 bases in between. The CDR3 consists of 14 residues. Germline lookup yields CDR1 MGHDK and CDR2 SYGVNS.

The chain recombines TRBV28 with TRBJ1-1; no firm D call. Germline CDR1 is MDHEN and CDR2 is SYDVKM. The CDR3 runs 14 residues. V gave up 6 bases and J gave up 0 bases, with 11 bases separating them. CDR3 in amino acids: CASRRQEMNTEAFF. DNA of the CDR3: TGTGCCAGCAGGAGACAAGAGATGAACACTGAAGCTTTCTTT.

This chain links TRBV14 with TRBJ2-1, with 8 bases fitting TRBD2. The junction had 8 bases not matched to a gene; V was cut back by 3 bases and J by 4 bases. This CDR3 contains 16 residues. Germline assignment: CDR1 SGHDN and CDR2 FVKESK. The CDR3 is CASSQAGSSGYNEQFF. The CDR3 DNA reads TGTGCCAGCAGCCAGGCCGGTTCTAGCGGGTACAATGAGCAGTTCTTC.

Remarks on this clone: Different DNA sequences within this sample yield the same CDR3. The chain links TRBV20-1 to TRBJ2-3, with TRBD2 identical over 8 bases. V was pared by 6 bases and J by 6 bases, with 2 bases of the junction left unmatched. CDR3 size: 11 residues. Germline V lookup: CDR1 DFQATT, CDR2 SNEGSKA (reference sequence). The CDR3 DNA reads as TGCAGTGCCCGACTAGCGGATACGCAGTATTTT. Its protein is CSARLADTQYF.

The CDR3 loop is CASSPQGLGITPLHF. The DNA for the CDR3 is TGTGCCAGCAGTCCCCAGGGGCTGGGGATAACACCCCTCCACTTT. The chain employs TRBV6-5 and TRBJ1-6; D may be TRBD1 (6 bases). The germline gives CDR1 MNHEY, CDR2 SVGAGI. V gave up 5 bases and J gave up 11 bases, with 19 bases separating them. This CDR3 is built from 15 residues.

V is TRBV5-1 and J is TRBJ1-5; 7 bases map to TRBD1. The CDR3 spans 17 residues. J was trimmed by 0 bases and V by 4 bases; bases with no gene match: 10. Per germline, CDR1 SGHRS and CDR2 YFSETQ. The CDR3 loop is CASSPGDSSHSNQPQHF. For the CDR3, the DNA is TGCGCCAGCAGCCCGGGGGACAGCTCCCATAGCAATCAGCCCCAGCATTTT.

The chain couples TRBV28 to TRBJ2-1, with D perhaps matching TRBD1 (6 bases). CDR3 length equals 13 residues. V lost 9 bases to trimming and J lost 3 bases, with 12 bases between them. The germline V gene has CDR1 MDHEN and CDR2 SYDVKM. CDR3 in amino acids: CASLGQSYNEQFF. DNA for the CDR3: TGTGCCAGTCTAGGACAGAGCTACAATGAGCAGTTCTTC.

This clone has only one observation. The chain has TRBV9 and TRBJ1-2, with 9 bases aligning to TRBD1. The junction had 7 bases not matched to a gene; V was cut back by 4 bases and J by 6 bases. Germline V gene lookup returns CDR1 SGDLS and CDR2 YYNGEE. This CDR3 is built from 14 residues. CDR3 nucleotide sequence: TGTGCCAGCAGCACCCGACAGGGGGTCGATGGCTACACCTTC. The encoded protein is CASSTRQGVDGYTF.

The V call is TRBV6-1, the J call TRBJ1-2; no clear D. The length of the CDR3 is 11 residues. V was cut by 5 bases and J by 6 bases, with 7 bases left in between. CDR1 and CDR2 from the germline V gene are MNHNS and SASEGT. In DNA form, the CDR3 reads TGTGCCAGCAGTCCCCGGGATGGCTACACCTTC. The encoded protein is CASSPRDGYTF.